This T cell receptor beta chain was sequenced for a study of blood T cell repertoires in COVID-19. Looking at the study overall: The study drew acute and convalescent COVID-19 samples from the United States, Italy and Spain.

Using immunoSEQ multiplex PCR, the repertoire was profiled, and TCRdb retains in-frame clones only, with some absent. Found here are 360,000 or so clones, about 90% of them singletons; the top ten hold 0.95% to 1.1%. Which cohort a participant joined came from the clinical history participants gave. The specimen was PBMCs or T cells enriched from blood (not recorded which). This clonotype originated in a woman aged 25 to 39 who had been exposed to COVID-19.

The CDR3 DNA follows: TGCGCCAGCAGCCAAGGAGTACAGGTATCCTACGAGCAGTACTTC. Encoded protein: CASSQGVQVSYEQYF. The chain is built from TRBV4-1 and TRBJ2-7; tentative D call: TRBD1 (5 bases). The CDR3 sequence is 15 residues long. Germline V gene lookup returns CDR1 MGHRA and CDR2 YSYEKL. Trimming left V 1 base short and J 1 base short, with 11 bases between.